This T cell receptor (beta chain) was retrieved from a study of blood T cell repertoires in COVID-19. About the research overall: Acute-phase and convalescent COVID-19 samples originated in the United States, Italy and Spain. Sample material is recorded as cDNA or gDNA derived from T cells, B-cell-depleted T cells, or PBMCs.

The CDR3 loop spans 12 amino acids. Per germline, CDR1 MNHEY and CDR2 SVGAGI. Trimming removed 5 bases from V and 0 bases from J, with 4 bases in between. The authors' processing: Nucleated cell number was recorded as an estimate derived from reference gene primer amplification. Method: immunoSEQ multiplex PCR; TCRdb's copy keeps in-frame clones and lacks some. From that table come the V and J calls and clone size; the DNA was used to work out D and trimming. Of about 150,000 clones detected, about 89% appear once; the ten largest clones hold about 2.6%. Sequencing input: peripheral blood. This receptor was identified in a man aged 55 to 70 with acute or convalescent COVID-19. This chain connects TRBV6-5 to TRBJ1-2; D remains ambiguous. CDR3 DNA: TGTGCCAGCAGTCCAACTAACTATGGCTACACCTTC. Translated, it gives CASSPTNYGYTF.